The 7 T cell receptor beta chains given below trace back to one sample, sequenced in a study of blood T cell repertoires in COVID-19. The protocol was immunoSEQ multiplex PCR, while the TCRdb copy is restricted to in-frame clones and leaves out a portion. The sample has about 170,000 clones, less than 90% seen once. Sequencing was done on a sample of peripheral blood. The origin of the receptors is a man aged 55 to 70 with acute or convalescent COVID-19.

This sequence joins TRBV2 and TRBJ2-2; tentatively, D is TRBD1 (6 bases). Germline V gene sequence: CDR1 SNHLY, CDR2 FYNNEI. V lost 4 bases and J 7 bases, leaving 13 bases between the germline ends. This CDR3 has 14 residues. CDR3 protein: CASSVQQGNGELFF. CDR3 DNA sequence: TGTGCCAGCAGTGTACAACAGGGCAACGGGGAGCTGTTTTTT.

The chain uses TRBV27 and TRBJ1-1; D gene unclear. The CDR3 spans 14 residues. Germline CDR1 MNHEY, CDR2 SMNVEV (reference sequence). With 2 bases removed from V and 8 bases from J, the gap between germline ends came to 15 bases. CDR3 sequence: CASSLATDTPEAFF. The CDR3 DNA is TGTGCCAGCAGTTTAGCAACCGACACGCCAGAAGCTTTCTTT.

This chain links TRBV7-9 with TRBJ1-3; D remains unclear. CDR1 and CDR2 (germline): SEHNR, FQNEAQ (reference sequence). The CDR3 is 15 amino acids. V lost 5 bases and J 1 base, leaving 12 bases between the germline ends. The CDR3 loop is CASSPVGSSGNTIYF. The CDR3, as DNA: TGTGCCAGCAGCCCCGTCGGGAGTTCTGGAAACACCATATATTTT.

As regards this clone: Within the sample, other DNA sequences also encode this same CDR3. The chain couples TRBV24-1 to TRBJ2-3; D is perhaps TRBD1 (6 bases). In germline, CDR1 is KGHDR, CDR2 SFDVKD. The CDR3 runs to 14 residues. V lost 5 bases and J lost 3, with 11 bases in between. In DNA, the CDR3 is TGTGCCACCAGTGTGGCCAGGGGTACAGATACGCAGTATTTT. As protein: CATSVARGTDTQYF.

The genes are TRBV27 and TRBJ2-5; D perhaps matches TRBD2 (6 bases). From germline, CDR1 is MNHEY and CDR2 SMNVEV (reference sequence). The CDR3 contains 15 residues. Trimming took 3 bases from V and 1 from J, leaving 12 bases between them. CDR3 DNA sequence: TGTGCCAGCAGTTTTATGGGGGGAAGCCAAGAGACCCAGTACTTC. It specifies CASSFMGGSQETQYF.

The chain couples TRBV10-3 to TRBJ1-1; D unclear. This CDR3 comprises 15 residues. Between the trimmed V and J ends, which lost 6 bases and 1 base, there was a span of 15 bases. Germline V lookup: CDR1 ENHRY, CDR2 SYGVKD. CDR3 DNA: TGTGCCATCAGCGCCACCAGGTTTGGGAACACTGAAGCTTTCTTT. Translating gives CAISATRFGNTEAFF.

The V gene is TRBV4-1, the J gene TRBJ1-1; D may be TRBD1 (5 bases). Trimming stripped 5 bases from V and 3 bases from J, with 13 bases between. CDR3 size: 14 residues. In germline, CDR1 is MGHRA, CDR2 YSYEKL. The CDR3 bases are TGCGCCAGCAGCTCGGGGGGGTGGGACACTGAAGCTTTCTTT. It codes for CASSSGGWDTEAFF.